The T cell receptor beta chain described here comes from a study of blood T cell repertoires in COVID-19. Study information: COVID-19 samples collected from the United States, Italy and Spain covered acute and convalescent phases. Sample material is recorded as cDNA or gDNA derived from T cells, B-cell-depleted T cells, or PBMCs.

In the original analysis: Amplification from reference gene primers served as the basis for estimated nucleated cell counts. Libraries were prepared by immunoSEQ multiplex PCR; TCRdb keeps only in-frame clonotypes and omits some of them. V, J and clone size derive from that table, while D and trimming were established from the DNA sequence. The sample carries approximately 300,000 clones, 86% recorded once. Germline-derived CDR1 and CDR2 are MNHEY and SMNVEV (reference sequence). The CDR3 spans 12 residues. Trimming took 5 bases from V and 0 from J, leaving 5 bases between them. The receptor comes from a woman aged 45-59 years with acute or convalescent COVID-19. The chain couples TRBV27 to TRBJ2-7; no reliable D call. Sequenced material: peripheral blood. This CDR3 reads CASSPISYEQYF. The CDR3 bases are TGTGCCAGCAGTCCCATCTCCTACGAGCAGTACTTC.